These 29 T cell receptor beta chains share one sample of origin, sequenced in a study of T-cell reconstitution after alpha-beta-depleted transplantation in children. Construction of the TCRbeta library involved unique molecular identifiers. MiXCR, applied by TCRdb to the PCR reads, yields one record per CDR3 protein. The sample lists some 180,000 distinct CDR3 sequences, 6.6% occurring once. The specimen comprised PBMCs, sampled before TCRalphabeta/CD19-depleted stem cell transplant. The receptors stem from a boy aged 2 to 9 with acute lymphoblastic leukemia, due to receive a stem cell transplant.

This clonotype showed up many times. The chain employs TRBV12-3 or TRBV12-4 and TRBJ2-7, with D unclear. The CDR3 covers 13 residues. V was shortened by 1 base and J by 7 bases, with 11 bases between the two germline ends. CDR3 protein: CASSLVELGEQYF. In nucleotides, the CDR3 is TGTGCCAGCAGTTTAGTTGAACTGGGGGAGCAGTACTTC.

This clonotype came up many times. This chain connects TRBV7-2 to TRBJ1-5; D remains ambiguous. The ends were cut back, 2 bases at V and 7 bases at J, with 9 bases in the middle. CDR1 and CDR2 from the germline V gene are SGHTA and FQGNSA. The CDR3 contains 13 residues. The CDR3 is CASSLSIEQPQHF. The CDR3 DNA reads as TGTGCCAGCAGCTTATCGATAGAGCAGCCCCAGCATTTT.

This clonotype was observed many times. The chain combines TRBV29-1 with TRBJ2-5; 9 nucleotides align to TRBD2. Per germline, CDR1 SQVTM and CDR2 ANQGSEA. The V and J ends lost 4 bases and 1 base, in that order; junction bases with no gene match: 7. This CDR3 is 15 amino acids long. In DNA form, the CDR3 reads TGCAGCGTTGTCCCCAGCGGGGGGCTCCAAGAGACCCAGTACTTC. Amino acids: CSVVPSGGLQETQYF.

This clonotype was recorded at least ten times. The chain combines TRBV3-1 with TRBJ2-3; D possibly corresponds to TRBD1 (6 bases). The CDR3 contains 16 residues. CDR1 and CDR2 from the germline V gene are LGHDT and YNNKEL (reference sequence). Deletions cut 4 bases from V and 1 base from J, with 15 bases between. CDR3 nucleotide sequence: TGTGCCAGCAGCCCCACCTTCGCAGGGGGCACAGATACGCAGTATTTT. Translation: CASSPTFAGGTDTQYF.

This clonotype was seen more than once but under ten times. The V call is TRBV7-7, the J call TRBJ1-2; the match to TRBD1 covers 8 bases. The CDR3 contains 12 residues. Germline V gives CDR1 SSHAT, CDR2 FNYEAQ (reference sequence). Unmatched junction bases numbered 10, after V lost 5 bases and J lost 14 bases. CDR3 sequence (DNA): TGTGCCAGCAGCCAAGCGCAGGGGGCGCAAACCTTC. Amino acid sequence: CASSQAQGAQTF.

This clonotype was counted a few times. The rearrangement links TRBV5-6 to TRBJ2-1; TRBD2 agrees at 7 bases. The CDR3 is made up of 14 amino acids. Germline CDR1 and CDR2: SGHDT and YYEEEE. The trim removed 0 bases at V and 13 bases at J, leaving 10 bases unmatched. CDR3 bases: TGTGCCAGCAGCTTGGACGGCGGGGGAGCCTATCAGTTCTTC. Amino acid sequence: CASSLDGGGAYQFF. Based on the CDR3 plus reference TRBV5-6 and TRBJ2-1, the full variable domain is DAGVTQSPTHLIKTRGQQVTLRCSPKSGHDTVSWYQQALGQGPQFIFQYYEEEERQRGNFPDRFSGHQFPNYSSELNVNALLLGDSALYLCASSLDGGGAYQFFGPGTRLTVL.

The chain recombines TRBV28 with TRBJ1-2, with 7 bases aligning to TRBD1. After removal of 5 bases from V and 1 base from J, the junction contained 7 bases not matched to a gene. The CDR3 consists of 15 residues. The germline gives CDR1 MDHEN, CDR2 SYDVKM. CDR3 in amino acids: CASSLGQVFNYGYTF. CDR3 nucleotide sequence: TGTGCCAGCAGTCTAGGACAGGTCTTTAACTATGGCTACACCTTC.

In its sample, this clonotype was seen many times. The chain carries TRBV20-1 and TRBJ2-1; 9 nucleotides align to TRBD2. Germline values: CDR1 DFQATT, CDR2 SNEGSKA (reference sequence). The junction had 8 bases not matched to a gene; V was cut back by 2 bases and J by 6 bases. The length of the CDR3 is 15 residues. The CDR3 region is CSARRASGVLNEQFF. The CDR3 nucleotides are TGCAGTGCTAGAAGGGCTAGCGGGGTTCTCAATGAGCAGTTCTTC.

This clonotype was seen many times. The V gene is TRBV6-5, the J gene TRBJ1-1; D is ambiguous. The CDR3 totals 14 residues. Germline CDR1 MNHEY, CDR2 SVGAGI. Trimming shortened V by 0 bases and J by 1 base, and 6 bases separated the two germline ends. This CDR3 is CASSYSRANTEAFF. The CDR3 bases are TGTGCCAGCAGTTACTCGCGAGCGAACACTGAAGCTTTCTTT.

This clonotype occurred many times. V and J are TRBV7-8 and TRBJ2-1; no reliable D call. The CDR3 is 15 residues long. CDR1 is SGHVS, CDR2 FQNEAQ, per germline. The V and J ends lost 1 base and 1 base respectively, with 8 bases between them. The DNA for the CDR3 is TGTGCCAGCAGCTTAGGGCGAGCATCCTACAATGAGCAGTTCTTC. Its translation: CASSLGRASYNEQFF.

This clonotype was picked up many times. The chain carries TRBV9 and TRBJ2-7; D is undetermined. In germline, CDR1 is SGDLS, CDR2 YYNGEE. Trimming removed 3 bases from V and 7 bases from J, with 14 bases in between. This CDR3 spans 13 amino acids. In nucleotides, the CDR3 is TGTGCCAGCAGCGCCTTATTGAAAGGGGAGCAGTACTTC. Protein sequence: CASSALLKGEQYF.

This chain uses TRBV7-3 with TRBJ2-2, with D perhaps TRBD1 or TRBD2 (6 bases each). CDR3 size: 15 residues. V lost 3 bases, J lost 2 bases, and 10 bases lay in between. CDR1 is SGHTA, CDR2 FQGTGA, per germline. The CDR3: CASSLVGGNTGELFF. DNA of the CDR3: TGTGCCAGCAGCTTGGTGGGGGGCAACACCGGGGAGCTGTTTTTT.

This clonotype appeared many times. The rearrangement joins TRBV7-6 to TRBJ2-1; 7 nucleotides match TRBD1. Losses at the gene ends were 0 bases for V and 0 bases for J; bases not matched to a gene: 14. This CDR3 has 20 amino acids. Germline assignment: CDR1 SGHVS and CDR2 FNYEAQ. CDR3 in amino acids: CASSLAMRQGSLSSYNEQFF. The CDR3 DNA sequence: TGTGCCAGCAGCTTAGCGATGCGACAGGGTTCCCTAAGCTCCTACAATGAGCAGTTCTTC.

The DNA for the CDR3 is TGTGCCAGCAGCCAGTTCTCCGGGGGCACTGAAGCTTTCTTT. It specifies CASSQFSGGTEAFF. The chain recombines TRBV3-1 with TRBJ1-1; TRBD1 might be the D (5 bases). V gave up 3 bases and J gave up 4 bases, with 12 bases separating them. The CDR3 consists of 14 residues. CDR1 and CDR2 from the germline V gene are LGHDT and YNNKEL (reference sequence).

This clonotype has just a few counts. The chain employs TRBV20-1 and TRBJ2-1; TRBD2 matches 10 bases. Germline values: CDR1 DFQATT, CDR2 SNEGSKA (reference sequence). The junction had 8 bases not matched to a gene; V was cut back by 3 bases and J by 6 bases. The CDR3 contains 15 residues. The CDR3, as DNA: TGCAGTGCTAGTGGGCTAGCGGGAGTCGGCAATGAGCAGTTCTTC. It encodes CSASGLAGVGNEQFF.

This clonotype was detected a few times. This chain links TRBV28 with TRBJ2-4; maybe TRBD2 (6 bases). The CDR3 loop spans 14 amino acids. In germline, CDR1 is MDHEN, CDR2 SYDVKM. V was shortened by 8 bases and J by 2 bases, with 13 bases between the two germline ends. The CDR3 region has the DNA TGTGCCAGCCTAGCGTTGTATCCCAAAAACATTCAGTACTTC. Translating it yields CASLALYPKNIQYF.

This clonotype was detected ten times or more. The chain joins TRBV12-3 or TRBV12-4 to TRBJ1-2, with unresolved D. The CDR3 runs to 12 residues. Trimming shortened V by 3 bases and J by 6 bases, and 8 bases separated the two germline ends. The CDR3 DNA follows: TGTGCCAGCAGTTTGGTGGTGGATGGCTACACCTTC. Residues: CASSLVVDGYTF.

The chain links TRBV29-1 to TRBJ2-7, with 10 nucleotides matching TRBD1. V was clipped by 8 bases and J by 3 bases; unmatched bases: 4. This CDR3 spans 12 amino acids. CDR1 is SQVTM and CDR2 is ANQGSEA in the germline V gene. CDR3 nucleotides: TGCAGCTTCGGGACAGGGGACTACGAGCAGTACTTC. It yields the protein CSFGTGDYEQYF.

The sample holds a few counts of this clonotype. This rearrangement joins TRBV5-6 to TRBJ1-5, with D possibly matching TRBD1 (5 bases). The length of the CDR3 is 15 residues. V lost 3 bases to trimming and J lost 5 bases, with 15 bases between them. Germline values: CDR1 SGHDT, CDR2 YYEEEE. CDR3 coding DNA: TGTGCCAGCAGCTCGATTGGGGGAGGTGATCAGCCCCAGCATTTT. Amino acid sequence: CASSSIGGGDQPQHF.

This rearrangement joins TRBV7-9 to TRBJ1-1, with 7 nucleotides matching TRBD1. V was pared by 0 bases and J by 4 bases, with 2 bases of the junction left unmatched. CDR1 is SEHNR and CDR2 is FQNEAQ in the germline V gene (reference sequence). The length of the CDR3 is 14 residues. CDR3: CASSLAQGGTEAFF. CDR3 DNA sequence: TGTGCCAGCAGCTTAGCCCAGGGGGGCACTGAAGCTTTCTTT. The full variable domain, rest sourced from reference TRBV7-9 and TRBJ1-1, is DTGVSQNPRHKITKRGQNVTFRCDPISEHNRLYWYRQTLGQGPEFLTYFQNEAQLEKSRLLSDRFSAERPKGSFSTLEIQRTEQGDSAMYLCASSLAQGGTEAFFGQGTRLTVV.

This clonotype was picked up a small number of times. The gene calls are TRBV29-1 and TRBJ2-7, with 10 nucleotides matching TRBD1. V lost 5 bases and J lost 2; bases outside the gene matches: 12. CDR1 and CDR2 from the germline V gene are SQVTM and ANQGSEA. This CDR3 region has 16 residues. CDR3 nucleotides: TGCAGCGTTTTCTTAAACCGGGACAGGGGAACCTACGAGCAGTACTTC. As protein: CSVFLNRDRGTYEQYF.

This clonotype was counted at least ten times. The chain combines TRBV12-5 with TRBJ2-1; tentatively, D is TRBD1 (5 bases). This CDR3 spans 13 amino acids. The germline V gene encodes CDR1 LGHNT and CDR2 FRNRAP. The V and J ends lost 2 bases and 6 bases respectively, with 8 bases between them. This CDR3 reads CASGLSRVNEQFF. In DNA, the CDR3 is TGTGCTAGTGGTTTGTCCAGGGTCAATGAGCAGTTCTTC.

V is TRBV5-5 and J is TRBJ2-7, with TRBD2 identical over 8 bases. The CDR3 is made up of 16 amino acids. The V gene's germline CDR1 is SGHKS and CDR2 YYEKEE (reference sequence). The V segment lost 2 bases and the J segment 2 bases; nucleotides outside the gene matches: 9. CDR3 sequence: CASSLARGGLAYEQYF. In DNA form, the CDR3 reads TGTGCCAGCAGCTTAGCTCGGGGGGGCTTAGCCTACGAGCAGTACTTC.

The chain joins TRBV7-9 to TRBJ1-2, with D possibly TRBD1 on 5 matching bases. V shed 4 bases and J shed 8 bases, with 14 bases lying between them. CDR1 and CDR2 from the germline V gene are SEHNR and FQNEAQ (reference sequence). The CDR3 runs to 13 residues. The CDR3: CASSSPGRDGYTF. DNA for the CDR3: TGTGCCAGCAGCTCGCCGGGCAGGGACGGCTACACCTTC.

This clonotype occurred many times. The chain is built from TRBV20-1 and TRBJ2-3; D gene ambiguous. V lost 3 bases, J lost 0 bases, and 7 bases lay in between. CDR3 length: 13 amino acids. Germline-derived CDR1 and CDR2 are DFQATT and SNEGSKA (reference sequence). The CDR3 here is CSASLSSTDTQYF. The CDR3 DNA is TGCAGTGCTAGTCTCTCTAGCACAGATACGCAGTATTTT.

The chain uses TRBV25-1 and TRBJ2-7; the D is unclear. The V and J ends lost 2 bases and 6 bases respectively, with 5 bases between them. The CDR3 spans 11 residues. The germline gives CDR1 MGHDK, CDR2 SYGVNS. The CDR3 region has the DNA TGTGCCAGCAGTGAAGTTAGCGAGCAGTACTTC. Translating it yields CASSEVSEQYF.

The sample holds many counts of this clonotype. CDR3 sequence (DNA): TGCAGTGCTAGAACGGGAGGGCTAAACTACGAGCAGTACTTC. Its translation is CSARTGGLNYEQYF. The chain recombines TRBV20-1 with TRBJ2-7; 8 bases are shared with TRBD2. CDR3 size: 14 residues. Germline-derived CDR1 and CDR2 are DFQATT and SNEGSKA (reference sequence). The V gene end was trimmed by 2 bases and the J gene end by 3 bases; junction bases not matched to a gene: 6.

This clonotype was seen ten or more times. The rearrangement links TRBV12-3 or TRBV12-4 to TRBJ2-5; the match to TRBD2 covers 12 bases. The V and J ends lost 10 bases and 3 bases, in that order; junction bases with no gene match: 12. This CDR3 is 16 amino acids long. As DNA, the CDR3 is TGTGCCACCCGGGAACTAGCGGGGGGCGAAAAAGAGACCCAGTACTTC. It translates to CATRELAGGEKETQYF.

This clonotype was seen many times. For the CDR3, the DNA is TGCGCCAGCAGTGAGAGGCTGCGGGGGGGCTCTGATACGCAGTATTTT. Translating it yields CASSERLRGGSDTQYF. This chain joins TRBV10-1 and TRBJ2-3; 9 nucleotides line up with TRBD2. The CDR3 is made up of 16 amino acids. The V gene end was trimmed by 2 bases and the J gene end by 6 bases; junction bases not matched to a gene: 9. Germline CDR1 is WNHNN and CDR2 is SYGVQD (reference sequence).